This TCR beta chain emerged from a study of T cells in Graves' hyperthyroidism and ophthalmopathy. The V gene's germline CDR1 is MNHNS and CDR2 SASEGT. The CDR3 has 15 residues. V shed 8 bases and J 4 bases; nucleotides not matched to a gene: 8. This clonotype was counted at least ten times. TCR beta CDR3 region amplification was performed from RNA transcripts. In the first-round RT-PCR of the TCR CDR3, the HTBI primer set was used. TCRdb used MiXCR to reprocess the multiplex PCR reads, holding one entry per CDR3 protein. The sample contains fewer than 110,000 distinct CDR3 sequences, roughly 15% of which appear only once.

Sequences were obtained from blood. The chain has TRBV6-1 and TRBJ1-2; 12 positions agree with TRBD1. This TCR came from a woman between 50 and 59 years old with Graves' hyperthyroidism. The CDR3 protein is CASRLGQGAGYGYTF. CDR3 bases: TGTGCCAGCCGATTGGGACAGGGGGCCGGCTATGGCTACACCTTC.